Listed below are T cell receptor beta chains from one sample, sequenced in a study of blood T cells in healthy people across ages. TCRdb ran MiXCR on the 5' RACE reads and lists one entry per CDR3 protein. The sample has around 600,000 distinct CDR3 sequences, 40% to 55% seen once; the top ten hold 20% to 25%. The sequenced sample was blood. The receptors were sampled from a man of 80 years or more in good health. Each CDR3 is given with its conserved first and last residue. The D gene is left open where the match is weak. Size values are once, few and many counts, or a class for expanded clones, and some rows have none.

abundance	v_gene	j_gene	d_gene	CDR3nt	CDR3aa
-	TRBV3-1	TRBJ2-3	-	TGTGCCAGCAGCTCGACAGGTGTAAGCACAGATACGCAGTATTTT	CASSSTGVSTDTQYF
few	TRBV6-5	TRBJ1-1	-	TGTGCCAGCAGTTACGGGATTGGGGTGGACGACACTGAAGCTTTCTTT	CASSYGIGVDDTEAFF
few	TRBV12-3/TRBV12-4	TRBJ2-1	-	TGTGCCAGCAGGCCCCGACGTGGCGGGAATGAGCAGTTCTTC	CASRPRRGGNEQFF
many	TRBV6-5	TRBJ2-3	TRBD2	TGTGCCAGCAGGACTTCAGCGGGAGGAGAAGATACGCAGTATTTT	CASRTSAGGEDTQYF
few	TRBV27	TRBJ1-2	TRBD1	TGTGCCAGCAGTTTACAGGGGGCGGGTAGTGGCTACACCTTC	CASSLQGAGSGYTF
-	TRBV7-3	TRBJ2-7	-	TGTGCCAGCCACACGGCGAGCACCGAGCAGTACTTC	CASHTASTEQYF
many	TRBV9	TRBJ2-3	TRBD2	TGTGCCAGCAGCGTAGGGACTAGCGGGGAACTCACAGATACGCAGTATTTT	CASSVGTSGELTDTQYF
few	TRBV20-1	TRBJ2-3	TRBD2	TGCAGTGCCGGGGGAGCGGGAGTAGTAGATACGCAGTATTTT	CSAGGAGVVDTQYF
-	TRBV10-3	TRBJ2-4	-	TGTGCCATCAGTGAAAGTCTGTCGGAAAACATTCAGTACTTC	CAISESLSENIQYF
many	TRBV6-5	TRBJ2-2	-	TGTGCCAGCAGGACCTTACACACCGGGGAGCTGTTTTTT	CASRTLHTGELFF
few	TRBV20-1	TRBJ2-3	TRBD1	TGCAGTGCTAGGACAGGGGGCATTCCCCTTTTTAGCACAGATACGCAGTATTTT	CSARTGGIPLFSTDTQYF
-	TRBV7-2	TRBJ2-7	-	TGTGCCAGCAGCTTGGGACTTGTACGCTACGAGCAGTACTTC	CASSLGLVRYEQYF
-	TRBV5-1	TRBJ2-7	TRBD1	TGCGCCAGCAGCTCACAGGGACAGTCTTCCTACGAGCAGTACTTC	CASSSQGQSSYEQYF
-	TRBV4-3	TRBJ2-2	TRBD2	TGCGCCAGCAGTTTGACTAGCGTTCGAAGGTCGGAATGGGAGCTGTTTTTT	CASSLTSVRRSEWELFF
-	TRBV7-2	TRBJ2-1	-	TGTGCCAGCAGCTTAGACCGAGCGGCCGGCAATGAGCAGTTCTTC	CASSLDRAAGNEQFF
-	TRBV7-2	TRBJ2-5	TRBD2	TGTGCCAGCAGAGGTACTAGCGGGAGGGGGGACCAAGAGACCCAGTACTTC	CASRGTSGRGDQETQYF
once	TRBV4-3	TRBJ2-5	TRBD2	TGCGCCAGCAGCCAAGATCCGGCGGGGGTGGAAGAGACCCAGTACTTC	CASSQDPAGVEETQYF
few	TRBV12-3/TRBV12-4	TRBJ2-7	TRBD2	TGTGCCAGCAGTCTCGGGGGGACTAGAATGGGCTACGAGCAGTACTTC	CASSLGGTRMGYEQYF
-	TRBV5-1	TRBJ1-1	TRBD1	TGCGCCAGCAGCGGCCTTCAGGGGGTGGCTGAAGCTTTCTTT	CASSGLQGVAEAFF
-	TRBV18	TRBJ2-7	-	TGTGCCAGCTCCCACGGTGTCGACGAGCAGTACTTC	CASSHGVDEQYF
few	TRBV12-3/TRBV12-4	TRBJ2-1	TRBD2	TGTGCCAGCAGTTTAGCGGGACTAGCGGGGGGCAACGAGCAGTTCTTC	CASSLAGLAGGNEQFF
-	TRBV29-1	TRBJ2-5	-	TGCAGCGTGACGGACCGTCCGGAGACCCAGTACTTC	CSVTDRPETQYF
few	TRBV7-9	TRBJ2-1	TRBD2	TGTGCCAGCAGCTTCAAGGCGGGGGAGAGCTCCTACAATGAGCAGTTCTTC	CASSFKAGESSYNEQFF
-	TRBV12-3/TRBV12-4	TRBJ2-1	-	TGTGCCAGCAGTTTTCTGAGGGGCTCCTACAATGAGCAGTTCTTC	CASSFLRGSYNEQFF
-	TRBV20-1	TRBJ1-5	-	TGCAGTGCTAGTCGCCGGGAGGAAGGTCAGCCCCAGCATTTT	CSASRREEGQPQHF
-	TRBV6-6	TRBJ2-3	-	TGTGCCGGCAGCACGGGACTCGTGTTACTAGATACGCAGTATTTT	CAGSTGLVLLDTQYF
-	TRBV20-1	TRBJ1-4	-	TGCAGTGCCAGTCGAGATGCAACTAATGAAAAACTGTTTTTT	CSASRDATNEKLFF
-	TRBV7-8	TRBJ1-6	TRBD1	TGTGCCAGCAGCCAGACAGGGCGTCCGAATTCACCCCTCCACTTT	CASSQTGRPNSPLHF
-	TRBV6-5	TRBJ1-5	TRBD1	TGTGCCAGCAGTTCGTCGGGGACAGGTCTTCAGCCCCAGCATTTT	CASSSSGTGLQPQHF
-	TRBV12-3/TRBV12-4	TRBJ2-7	-	TGTGCCAGCAGTTTAGCGAAGGGTCTCGATTTTCCTTACGAGCAGTACTTC	CASSLAKGLDFPYEQYF
-	TRBV29-1	TRBJ2-5	TRBD1	TGCAGCGTTTACAGGGGAATACGAGAGACCCAGTACTTC	CSVYRGIRETQYF
-	TRBV5-1	TRBJ1-2	-	TGCGCCAGCAGCTTGGGATACGCCTATGGCTACACCTTC	CASSLGYAYGYTF
-	TRBV7-3	TRBJ2-3	TRBD2	TGTGCCAGCAGCTTAACTCCGACTAGCGGCGGTACGCAGTATTTT	CASSLTPTSGGTQYF
-	TRBV7-9	TRBJ2-1	TRBD2	TGTGCCAGCAGATCTAGCGGGCCGGGTCGCAATGAGCAGTTCTTC	CASRSSGPGRNEQFF
once	TRBV6-2/TRBV6-3	TRBJ1-2	-	TGTGCCAGCAGTTACTTGCCACCAGCAGCTAACTATGGCTACACCTTC	CASSYLPPAANYGYTF
-	TRBV12-3/TRBV12-4	TRBJ2-1	-	TGTGCCAGCAGTTTAGGGTCCGCGTCTGAGCAGTTCTTC	CASSLGSASEQFF
few	TRBV30	TRBJ2-5	-	TGTGCCTGGAGTGTACCTCAGTCGGGGTTAGGTAGAAAGACCCAGTACTTC	CAWSVPQSGLGRKTQYF
many	TRBV6-6	TRBJ1-1	-	TGTGCCAGCAGTTACGCCCTGAACACTGAAGCTTTCTTT	CASSYALNTEAFF
few	TRBV4-2	TRBJ2-3	-	TGTGCCAGCAGCCAAGTCCTGGCAAGGCCTACAGATACGCAGTATTTT	CASSQVLARPTDTQYF
-	TRBV7-3	TRBJ2-3	TRBD1	TGTGCCAGCAGCTTAAGCCCAGGGGGCAATACAGATACGCAGTATTTT	CASSLSPGGNTDTQYF
-	TRBV14	TRBJ2-1	TRBD2	TGTGCCAGCAGCCAGGTTACTAGCGGGAGCATGAATAATGAGCAGTTCTTC	CASSQVTSGSMNNEQFF
-	TRBV7-2	TRBJ2-6	-	TGTGCCAGCAGCTTAGTACAGTTGGCGGGGGCCAACGTCCTGACTTTC	CASSLVQLAGANVLTF
-	TRBV7-2	TRBJ2-3	-	TGTGCCAGCAGCTTAATCAGAACAGATACGCAGTATTTT	CASSLIRTDTQYF
-	TRBV7-8	TRBJ1-5	-	TGTGCCAGCAGCTTATTCCATAGGCAGCCCCAGCATTTT	CASSLFHRQPQHF
-	TRBV2	TRBJ1-2	TRBD1	TGTGCCAGCAGTGTGCAGGGGGCGGTTGGGGATGGCTACACCTTC	CASSVQGAVGDGYTF
-	TRBV11-2	TRBJ2-7	-	TGTGCCAGCAGCCCACTCTTAATGGTTTCCGAGCAGTACTTC	CASSPLLMVSEQYF
-	TRBV24-1	TRBJ2-5	TRBD1	TGTGCCACCAGTGACCCCGGACAGGGAGAGACCCAGTACTTC	CATSDPGQGETQYF
-	TRBV7-3	TRBJ2-1	-	TGTGCCAGCAGCATAGGGGGGGCGGATGAGCAGTTCTTC	CASSIGGADEQFF
-	TRBV18	TRBJ2-1	-	TGTGCCAGCTCAAGAGGGGGGATCAATGAGCAGTTCTTC	CASSRGGINEQFF
-	TRBV7-2	TRBJ2-5	-	TGTGCCAGCAGCGTCGTTTTGGGGGAGACCCAGTACTTC	CASSVVLGETQYF
-	TRBV20-1	TRBJ1-6	-	TGCAGTGCTAGACCTCCCTCACATAATTCACCCCTCCACTTT	CSARPPSHNSPLHF
-	TRBV9	TRBJ2-5	TRBD2	TGTGCCAGCAGCGACGGGACTAGCGATCAAGAGACCCAGTACTTC	CASSDGTSDQETQYF